Below are 31 T cell receptor beta chains sequenced from a single sample in a study of CD4 T cells in relation to SARS-CoV-2 and coronaviruses. Repertoires were generated with immunoSEQ multiplex PCR, while TCRdb's copy carries only in-frame clones and drops some. The sample yields under 13,000 clones, around 86% seen once. The sequencing sample was made of naive CD4+ T cells from PBMCs. Subset: naive CD4+ T cells isolated by negative enrichment. These receptors were obtained from an adult with COVID-19.

V and J are TRBV19 and TRBJ1-1; no clear D. Trimming stripped 5 bases from V and 1 base from J, with 11 bases between. Germline-derived CDR1 and CDR2 are LNHDA and SQIVND (reference sequence). CDR3 length: 14 amino acids. CDR3 nucleotides: TGTGCCAGTAGTGAGTCTGAATGGAACACTGAAGCTTTCTTT. As protein: CASSESEWNTEAFF.

The rearrangement uses TRBV6-2 or TRBV6-3 and TRBJ2-1; D gene ambiguous. V shed 0 bases and J shed 6 bases, with 6 bases lying between them. Germline lookup yields CDR1 MNHEY and CDR2 SVGEGT. The CDR3 extends over 13 amino acids. DNA for the CDR3: TGTGCCAGCAGTTACTCGAGATTCAATGAGCAGTTCTTC. This sequence encodes CASSYSRFNEQFF.

The rearrangement uses TRBV6-5 and TRBJ1-2, with a weak D call TRBD1 (5 bases). From germline, CDR1 is MNHEY and CDR2 SVGAGI. V was shortened by 5 bases and J by 6 bases, with 19 bases between the two germline ends. The CDR3 consists of 15 residues. CDR3 sequence (DNA): TGTGCCAGCAGTACACAGGCCCGAGGCTTTGATGGCTACACCTTC. Its protein product is CASSTQARGFDGYTF.

The chain recombines TRBV28 with TRBJ2-5, with a tentative D call TRBD1 (6 bases). The CDR3 loop spans 13 amino acids. The V gene's germline CDR1 is MDHEN and CDR2 SYDVKM. Between the trimmed V and J ends, which lost 5 bases and 4 bases, there was a span of 11 bases. This CDR3 reads CASSLTGPETQYF. The CDR3 nucleotides are TGTGCCAGCAGTCTGACAGGTCCAGAGACCCAGTACTTC.

J is TRBJ1-4 and V is TRBV4-3; 7 bases are a match to TRBD1. With 0 bases clipped from V and 0 bases from J, the junction kept 13 bases outside the gene matches. The germline gives CDR1 LGHNA, CDR2 YSLEER. There are 20 residues in the CDR3. DNA of the CDR3: TGCGCCAGCAGCCAAGATCTGTCAGGGGGAGGCTCTGCAACTAATGAAAAACTGTTTTTT. It translates to CASSQDLSGGGSATNEKLFF.

The chain recombines TRBV2 with TRBJ2-3; D possibly corresponds to TRBD2 (6 bases). The CDR3 has 16 amino acids. From germline, CDR1 is SNHLY and CDR2 FYNNEI. The V end was cut by 8 bases, the J end by 5 bases, with 23 bases between. The CDR3 is CASVIDPGTLRDTQYF. Here the CDR3 DNA reads TGTGCCAGCGTAATTGACCCCGGGACTCTTAGAGATACGCAGTATTTT.

This chain connects TRBV5-1 to TRBJ2-7, with D possibly being TRBD1 (5 bases). Germline V gene data show CDR1 as SGHRS and CDR2 as YFSETQ. The CDR3 is made up of 14 amino acids. Trimming took off 1 base at V and 0 bases at J, with 8 bases between the two ends. The CDR3 DNA reads TGCGCCAGCAGCTTGCAGGGTCCCTCCTACGAGCAGTACTTC. This gives the protein CASSLQGPSYEQYF.

The V and J genes are TRBV7-2 and TRBJ1-5; 11 bases are a match to TRBD1. Germline CDR1 and CDR2: SGHTA and FQGNSA. The CDR3 sequence is 15 residues long. V lost 5 bases and J lost 7; bases outside the gene matches: 7. The chain's CDR3 is CASSMGTGGRQPQHF. The CDR3 coding sequence is TGTGCCAGCAGCATGGGGACAGGGGGAAGACAGCCCCAGCATTTT.

The chain is built from TRBV18 and TRBJ2-7, with no clear D. Looked up from germline, CDR1 is KGHSH and CDR2 is LQKENI. The CDR3 covers 12 residues. V lost 1 base, J lost 3 bases, and 4 bases lay in between. The CDR3 loop is CASSPQDYEQYF. As DNA, the CDR3 is TGTGCCAGCTCACCACAGGACTACGAGCAGTACTTC.

This clone showed up just a few times. The gene calls are TRBV6-5 and TRBJ1-3, with a weak D call TRBD1 (5 bases). CDR1 is MNHEY, CDR2 SVGAGI, per germline. Trimming took 7 bases from V and 3 from J, leaving 10 bases between them. The CDR3 totals 13 residues. CDR3 nucleotide sequence: TGTGCCAGCACCGGGACTGGTGGAAACACCATATATTTT. Translation gives CASTGTGGNTIYF.

V and J are TRBV6-1 and TRBJ1-1; D remains unclear. Germline CDR1 is MNHNS and CDR2 is SASEGT. V dropped 2 bases and J dropped 1 base, with 8 bases sitting between them. The CDR3 has 14 residues. DNA of the CDR3: TGTGCCAGCAGTGAATGGGCTGGGAACACTGAAGCTTTCTTT. Encoded protein: CASSEWAGNTEAFF.

The V call is TRBV28, the J call TRBJ2-5; TRBD2 matches at 8 bases. Germline V gene lookup returns CDR1 MDHEN and CDR2 SYDVKM. The CDR3 extends over 14 amino acids. The V and J ends lost 5 bases and 5 bases, in that order; junction bases with no gene match: 7. This CDR3 is CASSRTGTRETQYF. The DNA of the CDR3 is TGTGCCAGCAGTAGGACCGGGACTAGGGAGACCCAGTACTTC.

The chain has TRBV6-5 and TRBJ1-1; 8 positions match TRBD1. The V gene end was trimmed by 6 bases and the J gene end by 1 base; junction bases not matched to a gene: 4. There are 14 residues in the CDR3. From germline, CDR1 is MNHEY and CDR2 SVGAGI. CDR3 sequence: CASRNRGTNTEAFF. In DNA form, the CDR3 reads TGTGCCAGCAGGAACAGGGGGACGAACACTGAAGCTTTCTTT.

V usage is TRBV6-5 and J usage is TRBJ1-1, with D maybe TRBD1 (5 bases). The V and J ends lost 4 bases and 1 base respectively, with 13 bases between them. The CDR3 contains 15 residues. CDR1 is MNHEY, CDR2 SVGAGI, per germline. This CDR3 reads CASSFPGYPNTEAFF. The DNA of the CDR3 is TGTGCCAGCAGTTTCCCAGGGTACCCGAACACTGAAGCTTTCTTT.

The rearrangement uses TRBV10-2 and TRBJ1-5; a possible D gene is TRBD1 (6 bases). Germline assignment: CDR1 WSHSY and CDR2 SAAADI. V was clipped by 3 bases and J by 4 bases, with 10 bases between them. The CDR3 is 14 amino acids. CDR3: CASSETGRNQPQHF. DNA for the CDR3: TGCGCCAGCAGTGAAACAGGGCGGAATCAGCCCCAGCATTTT.

The chain is built from TRBV9 and TRBJ2-3; the D gene is possibly TRBD2 (7 bases). Germline lookup yields CDR1 SGDLS and CDR2 YYNGEE. The CDR3 is made up of 17 amino acids. The V end was cut by 4 bases, the J end by 0 bases, with 18 bases between. The CDR3 DNA reads as TGTGCCAGCAGCCCTCGGGGGGCGGGGTCTAGCACAGATACGCAGTATTTT. This encodes CASSPRGAGSSTDTQYF.

This chain links TRBV24-1 with TRBJ2-7, with TRBD2 matching 7 bases. Germline V CDR1 and CDR2: KGHDR, SFDVKD. Losses at the gene ends were 3 bases for V and 4 bases for J; bases not matched to a gene: 2. This CDR3 comprises 13 residues. CDR3 residues: CATSDPGGYEQYF. CDR3 DNA sequence: TGTGCCACCAGTGATCCGGGAGGTTACGAGCAGTACTTC.

This chain uses TRBV7-2 with TRBJ2-5; TRBD2 matches at 9 bases. Germline CDR1 SGHTA, CDR2 FQGNSA. Trimming took 4 bases from V and 2 from J; bases not matched to a gene: 8. CDR3 length: 16 amino acids. CDR3 protein: CASSSNGRGGQETQYF. For the CDR3, the DNA is TGTGCCAGCAGCTCGAACGGGCGGGGGGGGCAAGAGACCCAGTACTTC.

The rearrangement joins TRBV5-1 to TRBJ1-2; no clear D. V lost 3 bases, J lost 3 bases, and 18 bases lay in between. Germline CDR1 and CDR2: SGHRS and YFSETQ. There are 16 residues in the CDR3. The CDR3 region has the DNA TGCGCCAGCAGCTCCGGACTCCTCCCTGGGGACTATGGCTACACCTTC. This encodes CASSSGLLPGDYGYTF.

The chain uses TRBV19 and TRBJ2-6; TRBD2 might be the D (6 bases). Trimming cost V 1 base and J 12 bases, with 25 bases left between them. This CDR3 is 18 amino acids long. Germline lookup yields CDR1 LNHDA and CDR2 SQIVND (reference sequence). The CDR3 reads CASSIGGGGAPPHPVLTF. CDR3 DNA: TGTGCCAGTAGTATAGGGGGCGGAGGGGCACCCCCCCATCCCGTCCTGACTTTC.

This chain uses TRBV3-1 (or the pseudogene TRBV3-2) with TRBJ1-2, with TRBD1 as a possible D gene (5 bases). The V and J ends lost 0 bases and 0 bases respectively, with 14 bases between them. The CDR3 is 17 residues long. CDR1 is LGHDT and CDR2 is YNNKEL in the germline V gene (reference sequence). In nucleotides, the CDR3 is TGTGCCAGCAGCCAAGATCGGGGAAGGGGACCTAACTATGGCTACACCTTC. It is translated as CASSQDRGRGPNYGYTF.

The CDR3 sequence is CASSPSSGNTIYF. The DNA of the CDR3 is TGTGCCAGTAGTCCGAGTTCAGGAAACACCATATATTTT. The V call is TRBV19, the J call TRBJ1-3; D unresolved. In germline, CDR1 is LNHDA, CDR2 SQIVND (reference sequence). Trimming shortened V by 5 bases and J by 4 bases, and 9 bases separated the two germline ends. This CDR3 region has 13 residues.

The V and J genes are TRBV10-3 and TRBJ1-1; the D is unclear. The germline CDR1 and CDR2 sequences are ENHRY and SYGVKD. V was cut by 2 bases and J by 0 bases, with 4 bases left in between. The CDR3 loop spans 13 amino acids. The CDR3 loop reads CAISEGLNTEAFF. The CDR3 nucleotides are TGTGCCATCAGTGAGGGGCTGAACACTGAAGCTTTCTTT.

This chain connects TRBV11-3 to TRBJ2-2; D is undetermined. CDR3 size: 14 residues. Germline CDR1 and CDR2: SGHNT and YENEEA. Trimming removed 2 bases from V and 1 base from J, with 5 bases in between. The CDR3 DNA sequence: TGTGCCAGCAGCTTACTCCGGAACACCGGGGAGCTGTTTTTT. It is translated as CASSLLRNTGELFF.

The rearrangement joins TRBV24-1 to TRBJ2-1; perhaps D is TRBD1 or TRBD2 (5 bases each). The CDR3 has 16 amino acids. Trimming removed 1 base at V and 9 bases at J, with 18 bases between. The germline V gene has CDR1 KGHDR and CDR2 SFDVKD. The CDR3 DNA is TGTGCCACCAGTGATTTTAAGGGACCGTCTCATTCTGAGCAGTTCTTC. Its protein is CATSDFKGPSHSEQFF.

The chain carries TRBV15 and TRBJ1-5; the D is unclear. This CDR3 has 15 amino acids. Germline V gene sequence: CDR1 LNHNV, CDR2 YYDKDF (reference sequence). V was trimmed by 5 bases and J by 8 bases, leaving 19 bases between them. Here the CDR3 DNA reads TGTGCCACCAGCTTGGACCGTGTCCTCTTTGAGCCCCAGCATTTT. Protein: CATSLDRVLFEPQHF.

The rearrangement uses TRBV5-4 and TRBJ2-1, with 9 nucleotides matching TRBD2. Germline values: CDR1 SGHNT, CDR2 YYREEE (reference sequence). This CDR3 contains 16 residues. V lost 4 bases, J lost 7 bases, and 12 bases stayed unmatched. CDR3 coding DNA: TGTGCCAGCAGCCCCTCCGTTAGCGGGGGCCGTAATGAGCAGTTCTTC. Amino acids: CASSPSVSGGRNEQFF.

This chain uses TRBV7-2 with TRBJ2-2, with 8 bases matching TRBD1. Germline values: CDR1 SGHTA, CDR2 FQGNSA. After removal of 1 base from V and 1 base from J, the junction contained 2 bases not matched to a gene. The CDR3 is made up of 16 amino acids. Written as DNA, the CDR3 is TGTGCCAGCAGCTTAGGCGGACAGGGGAACACCGGGGAGCTGTTTTTT. It is translated as CASSLGGQGNTGELFF.

V gene TRBV28 combines with J gene TRBJ1-2, with 9 bases aligning to TRBD1. The CDR3 length is 15 residues. Trimming at V came to 5 bases and at J to 7 bases, leaving 11 bases not matched to a gene. CDR1 is MDHEN, CDR2 SYDVKM, per germline. The DNA of the CDR3 is TGTGCCAGCAGTCAAACCGGGACAGGGTCAGGTGGCTACACCTTC. It is translated as CASSQTGTGSGGYTF.

The chain is built from TRBV19 and TRBJ1-2; no reliable D call. Germline V gene data show CDR1 as LNHDA and CDR2 as SQIVND (reference sequence). Trimming took 1 base from V and 4 from J, leaving 13 bases between them. This CDR3 contains 15 residues. The CDR3 is CASSIAPAATYGYTF. CDR3 in DNA: TGTGCCAGTAGTATAGCCCCGGCGGCCACCTATGGCTACACCTTC.

The CDR3 DNA is TGTGCCAGCAGCCGCTCGGAGACCCAGTACTTC. Protein product: CASSRSETQYF. The V call is TRBV28, the J call TRBJ2-5; D is uncertain. Trimming cost V 6 bases and J 5 bases, with 7 bases left between them. There are 11 residues in the CDR3. Germline V gene lookup returns CDR1 MDHEN and CDR2 SYDVKM.